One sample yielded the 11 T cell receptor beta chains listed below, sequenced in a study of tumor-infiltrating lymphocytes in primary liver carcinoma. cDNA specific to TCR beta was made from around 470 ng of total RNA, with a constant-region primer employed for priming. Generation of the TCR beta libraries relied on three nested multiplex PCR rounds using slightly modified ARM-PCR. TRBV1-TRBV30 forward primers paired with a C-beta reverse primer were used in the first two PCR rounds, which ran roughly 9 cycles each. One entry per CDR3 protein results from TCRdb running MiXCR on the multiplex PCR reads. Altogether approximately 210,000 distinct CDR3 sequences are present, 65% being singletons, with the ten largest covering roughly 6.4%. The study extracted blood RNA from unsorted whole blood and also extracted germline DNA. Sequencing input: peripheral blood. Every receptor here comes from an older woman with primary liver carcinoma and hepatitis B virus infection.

The CDR3 DNA sequence: TGTGCCTGGGGAGACAGTCTCAATCAGCCCCAGCATTTT. This codes for CAWGDSLNQPQHF. The chain employs TRBV30 and TRBJ1-5, with D maybe TRBD1 (5 bases). Trimming shortened V by 5 bases and J by 3 bases, and 11 bases separated the two germline ends. The CDR3 spans 13 residues. CDR1 is GTSNPN and CDR2 is SVGIG in the germline V gene (reference sequence).

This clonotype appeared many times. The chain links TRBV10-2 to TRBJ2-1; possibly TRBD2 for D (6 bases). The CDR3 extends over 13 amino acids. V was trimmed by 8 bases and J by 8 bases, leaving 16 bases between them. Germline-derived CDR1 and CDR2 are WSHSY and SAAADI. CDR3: CASELSGVDEQFF. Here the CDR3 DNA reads TGCGCCAGCGAGTTGTCGGGAGTAGATGAGCAGTTCTTC.

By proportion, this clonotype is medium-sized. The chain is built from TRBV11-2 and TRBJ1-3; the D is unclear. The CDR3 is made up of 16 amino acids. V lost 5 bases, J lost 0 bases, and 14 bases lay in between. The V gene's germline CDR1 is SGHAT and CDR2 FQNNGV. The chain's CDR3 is CASSQRVQASGNTIYF. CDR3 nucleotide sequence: TGTGCCAGCAGCCAGAGGGTTCAAGCCTCTGGAAACACCATATATTTT. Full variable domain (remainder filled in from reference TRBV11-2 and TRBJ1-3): EAGVAQSPRYKIIEKRQSVAFWCNPISGHATLYWYQQILGQGPKLLIQFQNNGVVDDSQLPKDRFSAERLKGVDSTLKIQPAKLEDSAVYLCASSQRVQASGNTIYFGEGSWLTVV.

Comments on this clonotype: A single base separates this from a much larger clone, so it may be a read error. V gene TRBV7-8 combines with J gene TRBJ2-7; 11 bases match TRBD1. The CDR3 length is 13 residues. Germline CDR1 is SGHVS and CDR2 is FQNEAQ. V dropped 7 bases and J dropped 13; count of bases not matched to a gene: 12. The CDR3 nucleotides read TGTGCCAGCACCTGGACAGGGGGCGCTTTAACCTACTTC. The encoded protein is CASTWTGGALTYF.

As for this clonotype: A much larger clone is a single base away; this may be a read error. The CDR3 region is CSVAGGPLDGCTF. DNA for the CDR3: TGCAGCGTGGCCGGAGGGCCCCTCGATGGCTGCACCTTC. The chain employs TRBV29-1 and TRBJ1-2; D call uncertain. CDR1 is SQVTM, CDR2 ANQGSEA, per germline. The CDR3 extends over 13 amino acids.

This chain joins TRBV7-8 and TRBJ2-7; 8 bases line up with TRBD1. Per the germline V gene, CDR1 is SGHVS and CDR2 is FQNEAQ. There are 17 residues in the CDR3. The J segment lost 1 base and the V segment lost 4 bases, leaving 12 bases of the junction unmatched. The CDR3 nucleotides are TGTGCCAGCAGCTCCTCCTTTTTAGGACAGGGTTCCTACGAGCAGTACTTC. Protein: CASSSSFLGQGSYEQYF.

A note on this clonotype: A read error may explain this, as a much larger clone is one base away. CDR3 bases: TGTGGCATCAGCGAGGGGGGTAACTATGGCTACACCTTC. Translation gives CGISEGGNYGYTF. The chain couples TRBV10-3 to TRBJ1-2; maybe TRBD1 (6 bases). The CDR3 is made up of 13 amino acids. Germline values: CDR1 ENHRY, CDR2 SYGVKD.

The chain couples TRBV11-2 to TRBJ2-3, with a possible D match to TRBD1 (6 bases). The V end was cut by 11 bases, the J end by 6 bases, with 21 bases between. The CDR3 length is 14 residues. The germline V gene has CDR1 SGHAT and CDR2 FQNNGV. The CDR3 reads CAGRLSQGADTQYF. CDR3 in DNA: TGTGCCGGTAGGCTATCACAGGGAGCTGATACGCAGTATTTT.

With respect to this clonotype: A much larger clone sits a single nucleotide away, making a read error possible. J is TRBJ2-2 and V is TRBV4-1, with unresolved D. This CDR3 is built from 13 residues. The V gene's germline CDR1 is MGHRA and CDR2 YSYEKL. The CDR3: CAGSFVGTGELFF. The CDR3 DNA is TGCGCCGGCAGCTTCGTAGGAACCGGGGAGCTGTTTTTT.

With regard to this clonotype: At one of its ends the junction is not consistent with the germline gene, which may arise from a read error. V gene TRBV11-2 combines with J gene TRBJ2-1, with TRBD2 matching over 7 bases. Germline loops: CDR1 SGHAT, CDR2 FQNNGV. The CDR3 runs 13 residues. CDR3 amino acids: CANSLTSRAEQFF. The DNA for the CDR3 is TGTGCCAACAGCTTGACTAGCAGGGCAGAGCAGTTCTTC.

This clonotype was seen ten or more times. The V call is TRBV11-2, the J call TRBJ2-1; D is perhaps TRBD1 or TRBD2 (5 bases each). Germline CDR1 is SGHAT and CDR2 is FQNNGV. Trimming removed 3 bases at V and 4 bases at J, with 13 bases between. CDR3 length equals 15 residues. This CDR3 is CASSFLTGAYNEQFF. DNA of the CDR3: TGTGCCAGCAGCTTTTTAACCGGGGCTTACAATGAGCAGTTCTTC.